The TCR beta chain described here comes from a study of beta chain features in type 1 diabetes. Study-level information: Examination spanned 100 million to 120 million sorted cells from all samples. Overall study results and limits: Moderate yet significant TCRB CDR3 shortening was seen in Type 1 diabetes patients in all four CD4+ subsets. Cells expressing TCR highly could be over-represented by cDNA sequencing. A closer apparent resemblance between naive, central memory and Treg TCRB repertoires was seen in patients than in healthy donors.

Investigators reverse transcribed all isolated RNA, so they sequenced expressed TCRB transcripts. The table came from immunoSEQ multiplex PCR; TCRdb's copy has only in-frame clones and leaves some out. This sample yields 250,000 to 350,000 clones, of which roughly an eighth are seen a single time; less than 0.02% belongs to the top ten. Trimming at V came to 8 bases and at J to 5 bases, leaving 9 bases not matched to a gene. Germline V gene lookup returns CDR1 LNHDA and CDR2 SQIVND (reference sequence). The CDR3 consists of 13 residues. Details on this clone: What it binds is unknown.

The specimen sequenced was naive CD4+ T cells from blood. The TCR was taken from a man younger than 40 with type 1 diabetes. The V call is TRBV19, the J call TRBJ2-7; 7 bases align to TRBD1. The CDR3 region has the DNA TGTGCCAGTTCCGGGACAGTGCCTAACGAGCAGTACTTC. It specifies CASSGTVPNEQYF.